A selection of T cell receptor beta chains follows, all from one sample in a study of blood T cell repertoires in COVID-19. The assay was immunoSEQ multiplex PCR, and TCRdb's table has in-frame clones only and misses some. Of hundreds of thousands of clones listed, 85% to 90% are singletons. What was sequenced was PBMCs or T cells enriched from blood (not recorded which). These receptors all stem from a man aged 25 to 40 who had recovered from COVID-19. Both conserved end residues are part of each CDR3. D genes are given only for firm matches. For some rows the clone size is stated as once, few or many, or as a class when expanded; others skip it.

V gene	J gene	D gene	clone size	CDR3 DNA	CDR3 protein
TRBV4-1	TRBJ2-7	NA	NA	TGCGCCAGCAGCCAACAGCCCCAGACTGGTGCTTCCTACGAGCAGTACTTC	CASSQQPQTGASYEQYF
TRBV6-2/TRBV6-3	TRBJ1-2	NA	NA	TGTGCCAGCAGCCCCTTGACAGTCCGGGGGTACTATGGCTACACCTTC	CASSPLTVRGYYGYTF
TRBV12-5	TRBJ1-3	NA	NA	TGTGCTAGTGGTGATGGGACATCCTCTGGAAACACCATATATTTT	CASGDGTSSGNTIYF
TRBV4-3	TRBJ1-1	TRBD1	NA	TGCGCCAGCAGCCCAGACAGGGTCTCGGACACTGAAGCTTTCTTT	CASSPDRVSDTEAFF
TRBV19	TRBJ1-2	TRBD1	NA	TGTGCCAGTAGTGACAGGGGCCGAACTAACTATGGCTACACCTTC	CASSDRGRTNYGYTF
TRBV7-9	TRBJ2-3	TRBD2	NA	TGTGCCAGCAGCTCGACCACTAGCGGGAGGCGCCGCACAGATACGCAGTATTTT	CASSSTTSGRRRTDTQYF
TRBV2	TRBJ2-3	TRBD2	once	TGTGCCAGCAGTCCGGGGCTAGCGGGCACAGATACGCAGTATTTT	CASSPGLAGTDTQYF
TRBV29-1	TRBJ2-3	TRBD1	NA	TGCAGCGTTGAAGATAAGTGGGACAGAAGCACAGATACGCAGTATTTT	CSVEDKWDRSTDTQYF
TRBV7-9	TRBJ2-3	TRBD2	NA	TGTGCCAGCAGCGCCGGGACTAGCGGGAGTACAGATACGCAGTATTTT	CASSAGTSGSTDTQYF
TRBV12-5	TRBJ2-5	NA	NA	TGTGCTAGTGGGGAACAGGGTTTATCCCAAGAGACCCAGTACTTC	CASGEQGLSQETQYF
TRBV3-1/TRBV3-2	TRBJ2-1	TRBD2	NA	TGTGCCAGCAGCCAAGAAGGAGTTGGGGCTAGCGGGAGATACTACAATGAGCAGTTCTTC	CASSQEGVGASGRYYNEQFF
TRBV10-3	TRBJ2-7	NA	NA	TGTGCCATCAGTGCGAAGGGACAAAACTACGAGCAGTACTTC	CAISAKGQNYEQYF
TRBV6-6	TRBJ1-5	NA	NA	TGTGCCAGCAGCCACGCAGGGAGCAATCAGCCCCAGCATTTT	CASSHAGSNQPQHF
TRBV7-9	TRBJ2-5	NA	NA	TGTGCCAGCAGCCGCCTAGGAGAAGAGACCCAGTACTTC	CASSRLGEETQYF
TRBV7-9	TRBJ2-5	NA	NA	TGTGCCAGCAGCATAAAAGAGACCCAGTACTTC	CASSIKETQYF
TRBV19	TRBJ2-2	NA	NA	TGTGCCAGTAGTCCTTTTTTGTCCGACACCGGGGAGCTGTTTTTT	CASSPFLSDTGELFF
TRBV5-1	TRBJ1-5	TRBD1	NA	TGCGCCAGCAGCTTAGAGGGGGCGGGCAATCAGCCCCAGCATTTT	CASSLEGAGNQPQHF
TRBV7-9	TRBJ1-1	NA	few	TGTGCCAGCAGCCCTAGGATGGGGGGGCGGAGGGGCATGAACACTGAAGCTTTCTTT	CASSPRMGGRRGMNTEAFF
TRBV3-1/TRBV3-2	TRBJ2-5	NA	NA	TGTGCCAGCAGCCAAGATATCCAGACCCAGTACTTC	CASSQDIQTQYF
TRBV19	TRBJ1-2	NA	NA	TGTGCCACTAGGGACGCAGGGGTACAGTCTCCGGCTTATGGCTACACCTTC	CATRDAGVQSPAYGYTF
TRBV4-1	TRBJ1-2	NA	NA	TGCGCCAGCAGCCAACCCACCGGGAGTGGCTACACCTTC	CASSQPTGSGYTF
TRBV5-6	TRBJ1-4	TRBD1	NA	TGTGCCAGCAGTCATAGGACAGGTAATGAAAAACTGTTTTTT	CASSHRTGNEKLFF
TRBV4-3	TRBJ2-7	TRBD1	NA	TGCGCCAGCAGCCCTGACAGGGTGGCCTCCTACGAGCAGTACTTC	CASSPDRVASYEQYF
TRBV14	TRBJ1-4	TRBD1	NA	TGTGCCAGCAGCCGACAGACAGGGAGAAATGAAAAACTGTTTTTT	CASSRQTGRNEKLFF
TRBV14	TRBJ2-1	TRBD2	NA	TGTGCCAGCAGCTCAAGGCTAGCGGGGGGCCGTTACTACAATGAGCAGTTCTTC	CASSSRLAGGRYYNEQFF
TRBV6-2/TRBV6-3	TRBJ1-4	NA	NA	TGTGCCAGCAGTTACGGGGAGGACGGAAAACTGTTTTTT	CASSYGEDGKLFF
TRBV11-3	TRBJ1-1	NA	NA	TGTGCCAGCAGCCCAACAGGGAACACTGAAGCTTTCTTT	CASSPTGNTEAFF
TRBV20-1	TRBJ2-2	NA	few	TGCAGTGCTCAGAACACCGGGGAGCTGTTTTTT	CSAQNTGELFF
TRBV30	TRBJ1-6	NA	few	TGTGCCTGGAGTGATCGGGTTAATAATTCACCCCTCCACTTT	CAWSDRVNNSPLHF
TRBV7-7	TRBJ2-2	TRBD2	NA	TGTGCCAGCAGCTTAGTTCTAGCGGGGCGAGCCGGGGAGCTGTTTTTT	CASSLVLAGRAGELFF
TRBV19	TRBJ2-2	TRBD2	NA	TGTGCCAGTAGTATGAATAGCGGGAGGGCGAACACCGGGGAGCTGTTTTTT	CASSMNSGRANTGELFF
TRBV21-1	TRBJ2-3	NA	NA	TGTGCCAGCAGCATGGGCCGGGACAGGGGGCCAGATACGCAGTATTTT	CASSMGRDRGPDTQYF
TRBV9	TRBJ2-3	NA	NA	TGTGCCAGCAGCGTAGACGGGTCCACAGATACGCAGTATTTT	CASSVDGSTDTQYF
TRBV15	TRBJ2-6	NA	NA	TGTGCCACCAGCAGAGACCTACAGACTGGGGCCAACGTCCTGACTTTC	CATSRDLQTGANVLTF
TRBV6-5	TRBJ2-7	TRBD2	NA	TGTGCCAGCAGTTACTCGGGTAGCGGGGGGGTGCAGCAGTACTTC	CASSYSGSGGVQQYF
TRBV4-1	TRBJ1-4	NA	few	TGCGCCAGCAGCCAAGAATTATTAGTGGAGGGATTCGAAAAACTGTTTTTT	CASSQELLVEGFEKLFF
TRBV19	TRBJ1-5	NA	NA	TGTGCCAGTACCCTTCAGGGAAATCAGCCCCAGCATTTT	CASTLQGNQPQHF
TRBV7-9	TRBJ1-1	NA	NA	TGTGCCAGCAGGCCCAGCCCGAGGAGGACGAATAAGCCAATATCTGAAGCTTTCTTT	CASRPSPRRTNKPISEAFF
TRBV9	TRBJ1-1	TRBD1	NA	TGTGCCAGCAGCGTAGGAGAGACACACAGGGGACGGGGATGGAACACTGAAGCTTTCTTT	CASSVGETHRGRGWNTEAFF
TRBV6-1	TRBJ2-2	TRBD1	once	TGTGCCAGCAGTGCAAATCCCGGGACAGGGACCGGGGAGCTGTTTTTT	CASSANPGTGTGELFF
TRBV6-5	TRBJ2-3	TRBD2	NA	TGTGCCAGCAGTTACACTAGCGGGGGGGCAGATACGCAGTATTTT	CASSYTSGGADTQYF
TRBV18	TRBJ1-1	NA	NA	TGTGCCAGCTCACCGTCCGGGGGGGTGTCTGAAGCTTTCTTT	CASSPSGGVSEAFF
TRBV24-1	TRBJ2-7	TRBD1	NA	TGTGCCACCAGTGATACAGGGGGCTACGAGCAGTACTTC	CATSDTGGYEQYF
TRBV7-9	TRBJ1-4	TRBD1	once	TGTGCCAGCAGCTTACCTACAGGGGGCGTTGAAAAACTGTTTTTT	CASSLPTGGVEKLFF
TRBV4-1	TRBJ1-3	NA	NA	TGCGCCAGCAGCCAAGACAGAGCGCAAGGAAACACCATATATTTT	CASSQDRAQGNTIYF